The 22 T cell receptor beta chains below were found in one sample sequenced in a study of cytomegalovirus exposure and HLA in healthy donors. Primers: 60 Vbeta forward and 13 Jbeta reverse. Produced via immunoSEQ multiplex PCR; TCRdb's table is partial and in-frame only. The table has fewer than 90,000 clones, roughly 80% seen once. Sequenced material: PBMCs. These TCRs come from a man aged 25 to 45 in good health and CMV-seropositive.

The gene calls are TRBV14 and TRBJ2-1; D is unclear. The CDR3 is made up of 12 amino acids. Trimming took 0 bases from V and 15 from J, leaving 12 bases between them. Germline V lookup: CDR1 SGHDN, CDR2 FVKESK. CDR3 sequence (DNA): TGTGCCAGCAGCCAAGAGGTGTGGGCGCGGTTCTTC. Translating it yields CASSQEVWARFF.

The chain uses TRBV7-2 and TRBJ2-1, with TRBD2 as a possible D gene (5 bases). Germline CDR1 is SGHTA and CDR2 is FQGNSA. This CDR3 comprises 16 residues. Between the trimmed V and J ends, which lost 3 bases and 5 bases, there was a span of 17 bases. CDR3 sequence: CASSFLGVGGNNEQFF. DNA of the CDR3: TGTGCCAGCAGCTTCCTCGGGGTTGGTGGGAACAATGAGCAGTTCTTC. The entire variable domain, with the rest obtained from reference TRBV7-2 and TRBJ2-1, is as follows: GAGVSQSPSNKVTEKGKDVELRCDPISGHTALYWYRQSLGQGLEFLIYFQGNSAPDKSGLPSDRFSAERTGGSVSTLTIQRTQQEDSAVYLCASSFLGVGGNNEQFFGPGTRLTVL.

J is TRBJ1-6 and V is TRBV6-5; the D gene is possibly TRBD1 (5 bases). This CDR3 has 12 amino acids. The ends were cut back, 10 bases at V and 7 bases at J, with 11 bases in the middle. The germline V gene encodes CDR1 MNHEY and CDR2 SVGAGI. The CDR3 sequence is CATQGPNSPLHF. The CDR3 coding sequence is TGTGCCACTCAGGGTCCCAATTCACCCCTCCACTTT.

The J gene is TRBJ1-6, the V gene TRBV28; D not resolved. V was clipped by 4 bases and J by 1 base, with 23 bases between them. Looked up from germline, CDR1 is MDHEN and CDR2 is SYDVKM. The CDR3 runs 20 residues. Here the CDR3 DNA reads TGTGCCAGCAGTTCCAAAGACATAGGTGGATCTGGGTCCTATAATTCACCCCTCCACTTT. Translated: CASSSKDIGGSGSYNSPLHF.

The chain recombines TRBV7-3 with TRBJ2-7; D perhaps matches TRBD1 (5 bases). Germline V gene lookup returns CDR1 SGHTA and CDR2 FQGTGA. This CDR3 comprises 15 residues. Trimming removed 2 bases at V and 1 base at J, with 12 bases between. CDR3 sequence: CASSLQSAGSYEQYF. In DNA form, the CDR3 reads TGTGCCAGCAGCTTACAATCGGCAGGGTCCTACGAGCAGTACTTC.

CDR3 sequence reads: CASRRTSSSYEQYF. For the CDR3, the DNA is TGTGCCAGCAGACGCACTAGTAGTTCGTACGAGCAGTACTTC. The chain joins TRBV6-5 to TRBJ2-7, with D perhaps matching TRBD2 (5 bases). This CDR3 region has 14 residues. Germline V gene sequence: CDR1 MNHEY, CDR2 SVGAGI. The V and J ends lost 6 bases and 4 bases respectively, with 16 bases between them.

The chain employs TRBV15 and TRBJ1-4; the D is unclear. This CDR3 has 16 amino acids. From germline, CDR1 is LNHNV and CDR2 YYDKDF (reference sequence). Trimming stripped 1 base from V and 4 bases from J, with 13 bases between. CDR3 amino acids: CATSRGGTAINEKLFF. The CDR3 nucleotides are TGTGCCACCAGCAGAGGTGGAACAGCAATTAATGAAAAACTGTTTTTT.

This rearrangement joins TRBV9 to TRBJ1-4; 9 nucleotides agree with TRBD1. This CDR3 region has 15 residues. V lost 0 bases to trimming and J lost 4 bases; unmatched junction nucleotides: 1. Germline V CDR1 and CDR2: SGDLS, YYNGEE. The CDR3 loop is CASSVGQGGNEKLFF. In nucleotides, the CDR3 is TGTGCCAGCAGCGTAGGACAGGGGGGTAATGAAAAACTGTTTTTT.

The chain employs TRBV15 and TRBJ1-4; 7 positions match TRBD1. The CDR3 is 15 amino acids. The junction had 2 bases not matched to a gene; V was cut back by 0 bases and J by 4 bases. The germline gives CDR1 LNHNV, CDR2 YYDKDF (reference sequence). DNA of the CDR3: TGTGCCACCAGCAGAGACGGACAGGATAATGAAAAACTGTTTTTT. It specifies CATSRDGQDNEKLFF.

This clone has a single count. The chain recombines TRBV27 with TRBJ2-7; 7 bases are shared with TRBD2. With V trimmed by 3 bases and J by 2 bases, 4 bases remained unmatched. CDR3 size: 14 residues. CDR1 MNHEY and CDR2 SMNVEV come from the germline V gene (reference sequence). This CDR3 reads CASSFLGLAYEQYF. Written as DNA, the CDR3 is TGTGCCAGCAGTTTCCTAGGACTAGCCTACGAGCAGTACTTC.

The chain joins TRBV5-1 to TRBJ2-7; 8 bases are shared with TRBD1. CDR1 and CDR2 from the germline V gene are SGHRS and YFSETQ. The CDR3 contains 15 residues. With 6 bases clipped from V and 3 bases from J, the junction kept 11 bases outside the gene matches. This chain's CDR3 is CASNREDREVYEQYF. The DNA for the CDR3 is TGCGCCAGCAATAGGGAGGACAGGGAAGTCTACGAGCAGTACTTC.

This clone was seen a few times. This sequence joins TRBV30 and TRBJ2-7; TRBD1 aligns across 9 bases. V was pared by 3 bases and J by 0 bases, with 9 bases of the junction left unmatched. Per germline, CDR1 GTSNPN and CDR2 SVGIG (reference sequence). The CDR3 is 16 residues long. As DNA, the CDR3 is TGTGCCTGGAGGATCCCGGGACAGGGAAGCTCCTACGAGCAGTACTTC. This encodes CAWRIPGQGSSYEQYF.

The V call is TRBV7-2, the J call TRBJ1-1; 8 nucleotides match TRBD1. The CDR3 runs to 15 residues. The V and J ends lost 4 bases and 4 bases, in that order; junction bases with no gene match: 8. CDR1 is SGHTA, CDR2 FQGNSA, per germline. CDR3: CASSSQGAAVTEAFF. CDR3 nucleotide sequence: TGTGCCAGCAGCTCGCAGGGGGCGGCAGTCACTGAAGCTTTCTTT.

The table lists this clone with a few counts. The CDR3 coding sequence is TGTGCCAGCAGCCCCACGCGCGCGAAACCTAATGAAAAACTGTTTTTT. It yields the protein CASSPTRAKPNEKLFF. The chain links TRBV7-6 to TRBJ1-4, with no clear D. Germline CDR1 reads SGHVS; CDR2 reads FNYEAQ. The CDR3 runs to 16 residues. V lost 5 bases to trimming and J lost 3 bases, with 16 bases between them.

The rearrangement links TRBV5-1 to TRBJ2-1; TRBD2 is a possible D gene (5 bases). The germline CDR1 and CDR2 sequences are SGHRS and YFSETQ. V shed 0 bases and J shed 4 bases, with 11 bases lying between them. The CDR3 has 15 amino acids. CDR3 in DNA: TGCGCCAGCAGCTTGGTAGCTAGCCAGTACAATGAGCAGTTCTTC. Its translation: CASSLVASQYNEQFF.

This rearrangement joins TRBV27 to TRBJ2-5, with 11 bases aligning to TRBD2. This CDR3 comprises 16 residues. V lost 5 bases to trimming and J lost 3 bases; unmatched junction nucleotides: 8. Per germline, CDR1 MNHEY and CDR2 SMNVEV (reference sequence). The CDR3 sequence: CASSRSTGLAEETQYF. DNA for the CDR3: TGTGCCAGCAGTCGGAGCACGGGACTAGCGGAAGAGACCCAGTACTTC.

V is TRBV11-3 and J is TRBJ2-7; possible D gene TRBD1, 5 bases. The CDR3 is 14 amino acids. The V gene lost 5 bases and the J gene lost 1 base, with 12 bases spanning the gap. The V gene's germline CDR1 is SGHNT and CDR2 YENEEA. This chain's CDR3 is CASSPGQGSYEQYF. DNA of the CDR3: TGTGCCAGCAGCCCTGGGCAGGGTTCCTACGAGCAGTACTTC. The full variable domain, completed using reference TRBV11-3 and TRBJ2-7, is EAGVVQSPRYKIIEKKQPVAFWCNPISGHNTLYWYLQNLGQGPELLIRYENEEAVDDSQLPKDRFSAERLKGVDSTLKIQPAELGDSAVYLCASSPGQGSYEQYFGPGTRLTVT.

This clone was counted ten times or more. The chain links TRBV6-6 to TRBJ2-1; a weak D match, TRBD2 (6 bases). V was pared by 4 bases and J by 0 bases, with 10 bases between. The germline CDR1 and CDR2 sequences are MNHNY and SVGAGI (reference sequence). This CDR3 contains 15 residues. The CDR3 reads CASSSGTASYNEQFF. CDR3 sequence (DNA): TGTGCCAGCAGTTCGGGGACTGCCTCCTACAATGAGCAGTTCTTC.

DNA for the CDR3: TGTGCCAGCACGCTCCGACAGGTTGACTATTCACCCCTCCACTTT. This translates into CASTLRQVDYSPLHF. V gene TRBV6-1 combines with J gene TRBJ1-6, with D possibly matching TRBD1 (6 bases). The germline V gene encodes CDR1 MNHNS and CDR2 SASEGT. The CDR3 totals 15 residues. Deletions cut 7 bases from V and 8 bases from J, with 18 bases between.

The V gene is TRBV13, the J gene TRBJ2-2; 7 nucleotides match TRBD1. The CDR3 loop spans 15 amino acids. The germline V gene encodes CDR1 PRHDT and CDR2 FYEKMQ (reference sequence). V gave up 5 bases and J gave up 6 bases; unmatched junction bases: 9. The CDR3 spells CASSTETGLAGELFF. CDR3 nucleotides: TGTGCCAGCAGCACTGAGACAGGGCTGGCCGGGGAGCTGTTTTTT.

The chain joins TRBV15 to TRBJ2-5; no definite D call. The DNA end is a closer match to TRBJ2-7, so the J assignment may be wrong. This CDR3 has 15 amino acids. CDR1 LNHNV and CDR2 YYDKDF come from the germline V gene (reference sequence). The CDR3 bases are TGTGCCACCAGCAGAGGCCCCTCATCTTCCTACGAGCAGTACTTC. Translating it yields CATSRGPSSSYEQYF.

The chain links TRBV14 to TRBJ1-4; no clear D gene. Deletions cut 4 bases from V and 0 bases from J, with 12 bases between. CDR1 and CDR2 from the germline V gene are SGHDN and FVKESK. This CDR3 is 16 amino acids long. As DNA, the CDR3 is TGTGCCAGCAGCCCCGGAGGACTCGCAACTAATGAAAAACTGTTTTTT. This sequence encodes CASSPGGLATNEKLFF.